This entry is about one T cell receptor (beta chain). The antigen remains unidentified. Amplification used 60 Vbeta primers and 13 Jbeta primers. Sequencing used immunoSEQ multiplex PCR; TCRdb keeps in-frame clones, though not all of them. The sample contains 150,000 to 200,000 clones, around nine tenths of which appear only once. This entry belongs to a study of cytomegalovirus exposure and HLA in healthy donors. Broader study findings: Analyzed later, most CMV-associated TCR beta chains appeared HLA-restricted.

The germline V and J ends were trimmed by 0 bases and 6 bases, with 13 bases remaining between them. Per the germline V gene, CDR1 is GTSNPN and CDR2 is SVGIG (reference sequence). The CDR3 has 14 residues. In nominal health when sampled, donors likely had unrecorded immune exposures nonetheless. V usage is TRBV30 and J usage is TRBJ2-3, with D possibly matching TRBD2 (5 bases). The sample was PBMCs. The receptor was isolated from a woman between 18 and 30 years old in good health and CMV-seronegative. The DNA of the CDR3 is TGTGCCTGGAGTGTACTCCGGGGTCGGGATACGCAGTATTTT. It is translated as CAWSVLRGRDTQYF.